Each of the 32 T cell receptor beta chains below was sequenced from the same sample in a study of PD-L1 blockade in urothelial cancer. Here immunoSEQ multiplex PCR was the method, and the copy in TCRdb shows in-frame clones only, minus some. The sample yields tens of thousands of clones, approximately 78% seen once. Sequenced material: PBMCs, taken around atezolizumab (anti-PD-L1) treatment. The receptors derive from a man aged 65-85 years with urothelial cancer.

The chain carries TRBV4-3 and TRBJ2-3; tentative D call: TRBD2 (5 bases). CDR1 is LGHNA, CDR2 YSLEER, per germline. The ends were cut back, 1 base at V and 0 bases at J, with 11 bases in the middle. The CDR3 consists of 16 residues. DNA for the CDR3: TGCGCCAGCAGCCAAGGGATAGCGACTAGCACAGATACGCAGTATTTT. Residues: CASSQGIATSTDTQYF.

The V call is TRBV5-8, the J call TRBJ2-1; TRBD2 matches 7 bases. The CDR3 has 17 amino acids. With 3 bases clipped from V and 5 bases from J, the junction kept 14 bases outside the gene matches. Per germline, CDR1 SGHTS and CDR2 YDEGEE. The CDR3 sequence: CASSYTRGRAWDNEQFF. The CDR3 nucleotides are TGTGCCAGCAGCTATACCAGAGGGAGGGCCTGGGACAATGAGCAGTTCTTC.

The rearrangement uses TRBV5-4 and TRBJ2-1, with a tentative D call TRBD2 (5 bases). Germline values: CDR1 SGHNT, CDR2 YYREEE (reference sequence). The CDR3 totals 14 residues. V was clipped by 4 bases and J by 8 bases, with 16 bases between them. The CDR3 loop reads CASSIVTSIHEQFF. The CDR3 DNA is TGTGCCAGCAGCATTGTCACTAGTATTCATGAGCAGTTCTTC. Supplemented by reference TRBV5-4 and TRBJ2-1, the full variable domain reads ETGVTQSPTHLIKTRGQQVTLRCSSQSGHNTVSWYQQALGQGPQFIFQYYREEENGRGNFPPRFSGLQFPNYSSELNVNALELDDSALYLCASSIVTSIHEQFFGPGTRLTVL.

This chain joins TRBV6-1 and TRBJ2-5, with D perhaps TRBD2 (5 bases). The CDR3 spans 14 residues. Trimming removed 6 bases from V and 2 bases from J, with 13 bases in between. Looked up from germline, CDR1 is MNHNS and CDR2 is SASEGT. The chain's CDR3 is CASSRSGIQETQYF. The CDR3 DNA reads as TGTGCCAGCAGCCGCTCGGGAATTCAAGAGACCCAGTACTTC.

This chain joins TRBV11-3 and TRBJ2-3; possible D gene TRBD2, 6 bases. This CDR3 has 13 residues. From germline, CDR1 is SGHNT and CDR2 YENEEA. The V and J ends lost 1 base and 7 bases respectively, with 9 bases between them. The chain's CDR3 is CASSLAGVNTQYF. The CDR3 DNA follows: TGTGCCAGCAGCTTAGCGGGAGTCAATACGCAGTATTTT.

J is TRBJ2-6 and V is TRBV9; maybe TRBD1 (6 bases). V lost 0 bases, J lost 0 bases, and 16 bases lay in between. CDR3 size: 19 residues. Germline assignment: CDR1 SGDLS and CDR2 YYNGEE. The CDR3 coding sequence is TGTGCCAGCAGCGTAGGGGAGACAGGATTAGGCTCTGGGGCCAACGTCCTGACTTTC. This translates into CASSVGETGLGSGANVLTF.

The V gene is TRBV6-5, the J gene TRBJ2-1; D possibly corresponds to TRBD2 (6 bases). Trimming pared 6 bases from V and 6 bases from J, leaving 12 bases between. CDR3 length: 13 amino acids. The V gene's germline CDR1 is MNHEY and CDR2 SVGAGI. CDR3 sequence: CASSPLASNEQFF. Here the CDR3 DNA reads TGTGCCAGCAGCCCTCTAGCGTCCAATGAGCAGTTCTTC.

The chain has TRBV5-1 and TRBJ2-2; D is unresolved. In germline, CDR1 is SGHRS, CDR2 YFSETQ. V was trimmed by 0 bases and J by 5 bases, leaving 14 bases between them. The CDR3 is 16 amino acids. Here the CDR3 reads CASSLDVTQVTGELFF. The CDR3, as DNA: TGCGCCAGCAGCTTGGATGTCACTCAGGTTACCGGGGAGCTGTTTTTT. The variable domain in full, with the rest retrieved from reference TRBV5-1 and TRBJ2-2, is KAGVTQTPRYLIKTRGQQVTLSCSPISGHRSVSWYQQTPGQGLQFLFEYFSETQRNKGNFPGRFSGRQFSNSRSEMNVSTLELGDSALYLCASSLDVTQVTGELFFGEGSRLTVL.

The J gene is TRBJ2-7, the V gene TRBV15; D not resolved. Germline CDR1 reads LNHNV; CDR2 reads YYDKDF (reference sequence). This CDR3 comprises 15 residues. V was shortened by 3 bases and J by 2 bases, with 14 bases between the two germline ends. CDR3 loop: CATSSTGSGPYEQYF. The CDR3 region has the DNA TGTGCCACCAGCAGCACCGGGTCCGGCCCCTACGAGCAGTACTTC.

The CDR3 loop reads CASSTGTGAPQYF. CDR3 nucleotide sequence: TGTGCCAGCAGCACCGGGACAGGGGCCCCGCAGTACTTC. The chain carries TRBV6-5 and TRBJ2-7; TRBD1 matches 10 bases. CDR1 is MNHEY, CDR2 SVGAGI, per germline. The V segment lost 6 bases and the J segment 9 bases; nucleotides outside the gene matches: 8. The CDR3 runs to 13 residues.

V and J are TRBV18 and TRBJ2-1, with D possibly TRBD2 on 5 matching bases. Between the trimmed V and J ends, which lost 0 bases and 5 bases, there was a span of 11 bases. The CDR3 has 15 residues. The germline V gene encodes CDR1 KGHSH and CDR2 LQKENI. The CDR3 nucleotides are TGTGCCAGCTCACCACCGCAGCGGAACCACAATGAGCAGTTCTTC. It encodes CASSPPQRNHNEQFF.

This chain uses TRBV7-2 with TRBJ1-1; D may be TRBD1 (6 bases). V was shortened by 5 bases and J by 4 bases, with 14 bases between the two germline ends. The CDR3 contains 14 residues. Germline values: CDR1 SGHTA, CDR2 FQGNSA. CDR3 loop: CASSKGGAGTEAFF. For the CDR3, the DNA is TGTGCCAGCAGCAAAGGGGGGGCGGGCACTGAAGCTTTCTTT.

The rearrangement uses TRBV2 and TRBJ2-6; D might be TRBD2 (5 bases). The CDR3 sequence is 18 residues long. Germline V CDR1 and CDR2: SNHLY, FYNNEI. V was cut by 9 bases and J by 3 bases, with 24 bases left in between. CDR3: CAREVQTTAIGGANVLTF. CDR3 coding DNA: TGTGCCAGGGAGGTTCAGACAACCGCGATAGGTGGGGCCAACGTCCTGACTTTC.

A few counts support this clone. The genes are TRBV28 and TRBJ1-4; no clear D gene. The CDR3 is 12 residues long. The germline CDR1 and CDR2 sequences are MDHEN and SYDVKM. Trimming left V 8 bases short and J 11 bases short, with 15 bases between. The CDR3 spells CASETAAGKLFF. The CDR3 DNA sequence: TGTGCCAGCGAAACAGCCGCGGGGAAACTGTTTTTT.

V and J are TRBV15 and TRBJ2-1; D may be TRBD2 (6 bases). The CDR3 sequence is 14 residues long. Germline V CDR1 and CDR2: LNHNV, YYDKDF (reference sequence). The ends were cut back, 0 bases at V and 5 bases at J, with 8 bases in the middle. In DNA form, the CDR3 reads TGTGCCACCAGCAGAGAGGCTAGCGACAATGAGCAGTTCTTC. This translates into CATSREASDNEQFF. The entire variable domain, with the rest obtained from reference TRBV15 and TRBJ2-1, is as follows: DAMVIQNPRYQVTQFGKPVTLSCSQTLNHNVMYWYQQKSSQAPKLLFHYYDKDFNNEADTPDNFQSRRPNTSFCFLDIRSPGLGDTAMYLCATSREASDNEQFFGPGTRLTVL.

The CDR3 DNA sequence: TGTGCCAGTAGTACCTCGGACCGGGGTAACACTGAAGCTTTCTTT. It translates to CASSTSDRGNTEAFF. The V call is TRBV19, the J call TRBJ1-1; D gene uncertain. The germline CDR1 and CDR2 sequences are LNHDA and SQIVND (reference sequence). Trimming pared 4 bases from V and 2 bases from J, leaving 14 bases between. This CDR3 comprises 15 residues.

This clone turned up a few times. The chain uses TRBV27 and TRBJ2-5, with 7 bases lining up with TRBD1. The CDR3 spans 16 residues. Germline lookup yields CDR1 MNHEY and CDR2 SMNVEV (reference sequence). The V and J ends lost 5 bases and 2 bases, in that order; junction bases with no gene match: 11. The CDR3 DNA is TGTGCCAGCAGTACCCCGACAGGGAACCAACAAGAGACCCAGTACTTC. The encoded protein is CASSTPTGNQQETQYF.

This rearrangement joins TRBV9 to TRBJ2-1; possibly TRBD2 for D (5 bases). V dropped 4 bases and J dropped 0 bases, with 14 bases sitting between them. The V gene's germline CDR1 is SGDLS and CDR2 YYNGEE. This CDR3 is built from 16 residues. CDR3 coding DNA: TGTGCCAGCAGCTCCTCGGGGTGGGGCTCCTACAATGAGCAGTTCTTC. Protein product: CASSSSGWGSYNEQFF.

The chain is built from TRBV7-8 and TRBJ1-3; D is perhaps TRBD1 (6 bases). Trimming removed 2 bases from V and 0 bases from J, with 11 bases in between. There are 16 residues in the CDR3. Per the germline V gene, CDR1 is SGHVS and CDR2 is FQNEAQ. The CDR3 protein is CASSLWGRHSGNTIYF. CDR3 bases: TGTGCCAGCAGCTTATGGGGGCGTCACTCTGGAAACACCATATATTTT.

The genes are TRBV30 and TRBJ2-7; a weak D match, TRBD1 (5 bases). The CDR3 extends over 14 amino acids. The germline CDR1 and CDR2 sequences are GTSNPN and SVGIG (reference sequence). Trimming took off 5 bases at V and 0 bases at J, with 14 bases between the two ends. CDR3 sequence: CAWLGQESSYEQYF. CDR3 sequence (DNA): TGTGCCTGGCTGGGGCAGGAGAGCTCCTACGAGCAGTACTTC. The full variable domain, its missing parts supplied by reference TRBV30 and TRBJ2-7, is SQTIHQWPATLVQPVGSPLSLECTVEGTSNPNLYWYRQAAGRGLQLLFYSVGIGQISSEVPQNLSASRPQDRQFILSSKKLLLSDSGFYLCAWLGQESSYEQYFGPGTRLTVT.

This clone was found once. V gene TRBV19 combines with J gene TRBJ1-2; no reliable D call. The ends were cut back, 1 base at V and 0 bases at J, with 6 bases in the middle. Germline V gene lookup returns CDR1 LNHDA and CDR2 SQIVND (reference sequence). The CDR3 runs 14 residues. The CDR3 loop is CASSIGATNYGYTF. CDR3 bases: TGTGCCAGTAGTATAGGGGCCACTAACTATGGCTACACCTTC.

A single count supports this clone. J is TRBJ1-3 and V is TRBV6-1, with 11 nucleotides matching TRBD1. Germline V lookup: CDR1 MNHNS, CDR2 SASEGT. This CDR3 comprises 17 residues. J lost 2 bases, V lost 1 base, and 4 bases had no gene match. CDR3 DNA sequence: TGTGCCAGCAGTGAAGGGACAGGGGGCGCGGCTGGAAACACCATATATTTT. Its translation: CASSEGTGGAAGNTIYF.

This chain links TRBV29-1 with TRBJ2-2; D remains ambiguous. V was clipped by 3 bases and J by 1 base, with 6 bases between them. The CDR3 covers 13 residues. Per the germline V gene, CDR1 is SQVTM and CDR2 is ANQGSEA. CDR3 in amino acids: CSVESVNTGELFF. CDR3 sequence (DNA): TGCAGCGTTGAGAGCGTGAACACCGGGGAGCTGTTTTTT.

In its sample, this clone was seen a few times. Here the CDR3 reads CASSKWDSANTEAFF. CDR3 DNA: TGTGCCAGTAGTAAATGGGACAGTGCGAACACTGAAGCTTTCTTT. The chain carries TRBV19 and TRBJ1-1; 7 positions agree with TRBD1. The CDR3 is made up of 15 amino acids. With V trimmed by 4 bases and J by 1 base, 6 bases remained unmatched. CDR1 and CDR2 from the germline V gene are LNHDA and SQIVND (reference sequence).

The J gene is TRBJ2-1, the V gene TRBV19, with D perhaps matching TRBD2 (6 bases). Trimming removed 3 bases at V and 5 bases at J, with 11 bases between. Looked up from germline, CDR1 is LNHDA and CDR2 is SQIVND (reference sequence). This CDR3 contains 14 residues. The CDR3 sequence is CASSIERTNNEQFF. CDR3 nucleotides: TGTGCCAGTAGTATTGAGCGGACTAACAATGAGCAGTTCTTC.

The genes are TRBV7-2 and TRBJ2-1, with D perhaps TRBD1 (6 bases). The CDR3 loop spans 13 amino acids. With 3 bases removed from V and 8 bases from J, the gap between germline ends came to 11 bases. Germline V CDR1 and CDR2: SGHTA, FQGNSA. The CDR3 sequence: CASSLRRQDEQFF. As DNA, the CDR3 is TGTGCCAGCAGCTTGAGGAGACAGGATGAGCAGTTCTTC.

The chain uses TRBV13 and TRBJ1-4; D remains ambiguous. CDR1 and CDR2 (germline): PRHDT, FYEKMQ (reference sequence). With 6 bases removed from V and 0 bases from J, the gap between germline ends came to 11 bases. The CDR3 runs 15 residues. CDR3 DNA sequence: TGTGCCAGCAGTTACACAGAGTCAACTAATGAAAAACTGTTTTTT. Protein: CASSYTESTNEKLFF. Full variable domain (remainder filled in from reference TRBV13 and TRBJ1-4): AAGVIQSPRHLIKEKRETATLKCYPIPRHDTVYWYQQGPGQDPQFLISFYEKMQSDKGSIPDRFSAQQFSDYHSELNMSSLELGDSALYFCASSYTESTNEKLFFGSGTQLSVL.

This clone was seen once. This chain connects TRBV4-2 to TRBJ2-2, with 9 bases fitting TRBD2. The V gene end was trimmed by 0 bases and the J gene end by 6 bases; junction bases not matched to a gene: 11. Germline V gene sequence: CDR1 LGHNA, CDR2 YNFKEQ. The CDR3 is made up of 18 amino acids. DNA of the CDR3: TGTGCCAGCAGCCAAGATGCCCTAGCGGGATATGGCCCCGGGGAGCTGTTTTTT. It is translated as CASSQDALAGYGPGELFF.

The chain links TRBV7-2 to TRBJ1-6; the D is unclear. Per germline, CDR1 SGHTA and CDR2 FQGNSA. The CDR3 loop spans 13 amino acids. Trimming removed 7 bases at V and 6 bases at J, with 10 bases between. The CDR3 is CASMDLLNSPLHF. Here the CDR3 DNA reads TGTGCCAGCATGGACTTACTTAATTCACCCCTCCACTTT.

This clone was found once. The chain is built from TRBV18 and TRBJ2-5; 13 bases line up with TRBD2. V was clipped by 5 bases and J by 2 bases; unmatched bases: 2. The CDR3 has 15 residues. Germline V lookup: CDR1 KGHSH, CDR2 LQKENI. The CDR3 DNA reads TGTGCCAGCTCAGAACTAGCGGGAGGGCAAGAGACCCAGTACTTC. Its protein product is CASSELAGGQETQYF.

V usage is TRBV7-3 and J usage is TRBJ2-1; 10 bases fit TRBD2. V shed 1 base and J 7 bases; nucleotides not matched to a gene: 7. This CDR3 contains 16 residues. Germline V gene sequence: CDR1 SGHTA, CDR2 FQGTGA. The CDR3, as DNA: TGTGCCAGCAGCTTAAATCTAGCGGGAGAAGATAATGAGCAGTTCTTC. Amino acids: CASSLNLAGEDNEQFF.

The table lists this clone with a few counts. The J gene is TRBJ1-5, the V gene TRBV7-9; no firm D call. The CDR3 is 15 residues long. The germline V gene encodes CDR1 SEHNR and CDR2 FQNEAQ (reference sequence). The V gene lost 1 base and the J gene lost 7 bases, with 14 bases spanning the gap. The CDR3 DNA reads TGTGCCAGCAGCTTAGGTGATACGGGGAGACAGCCCCAGCATTTT. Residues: CASSLGDTGRQPQHF.